A single sample is the source of the 9 T cell receptor beta chains below, sequenced in a study of post-analysis software for immune sequencing data. Unique molecular identifiers were built into the TCR beta cDNA libraries. MiXCR, applied by TCRdb to the PCR reads, yields one record per CDR3 protein. Among approximately 570,000 distinct CDR3 sequences listed, 44% were seen once. Study observations and caveats: Patients carried a handful of TRBV segments more frequently than controls did, and TRBV5-6, TRBV5-1 and TRBV20-1 were among them.

No antigen has been identified for these receptors. Sequences were obtained from blood. Receptor source: a girl aged 10 to 17 with multiple sclerosis.

There are a few counts of this clonotype. The chain is built from TRBV12-3 or TRBV12-4 and TRBJ1-5, with D maybe TRBD1 (6 bases). The CDR3 spans 15 residues. The germline V and J ends were trimmed by 4 bases and 9 bases, with 19 bases remaining between them. CDR3 amino acids: CASSSKGGSQGPQHF. CDR3 sequence (DNA): TGTGCCAGCAGTTCTAAAGGGGGGTCCCAGGGGCCCCAGCATTTT.

The chain uses TRBV5-1 and TRBJ2-1; D may be TRBD1 or TRBD2 (5 bases each). Germline CDR1 is SGHRS and CDR2 is YFSETQ. The CDR3 loop spans 15 amino acids. V was shortened by 2 bases and J by 6 bases, with 15 bases between the two germline ends. CDR3 nucleotide sequence: TGCGCCAGCAGCTTTCGGGACGTATTCGGCAATGAGCAGTTCTTC. Translation gives CASSFRDVFGNEQFF.

Only a few counts were recorded for this clonotype. Written as DNA, the CDR3 is TGTGCCAGCAGCTTGTGGCTAGCGGGGGGGCCGAGGAATGAGCAGTTCTTC. As protein: CASSLWLAGGPRNEQFF. The rearrangement uses TRBV5-6 and TRBJ2-1; 12 bases align to TRBD2. There are 17 residues in the CDR3. Germline lookup yields CDR1 SGHDT and CDR2 YYEEEE. The trim removed 1 base at V and 7 bases at J, leaving 9 bases unmatched.

The CDR3 DNA reads TGTGCCATCAGTGAAAAAGCAGATACGCAGTATTTT. Its protein product is CAISEKADTQYF. This chain joins TRBV10-3 and TRBJ2-3, with D hard to call. The V gene's germline CDR1 is ENHRY and CDR2 SYGVKD. Trimming took off 3 bases at V and 4 bases at J, with 5 bases between the two ends. The CDR3 totals 12 residues.

V usage is TRBV6-5 and J usage is TRBJ1-2; unclear D gene. In germline, CDR1 is MNHEY, CDR2 SVGAGI. V was pared by 6 bases and J by 0 bases, with 8 bases between. This CDR3 is built from 13 residues. For the CDR3, the DNA is TGTGCCAGCAGGGAGCCAGCTAACTATGGCTACACCTTC. Its protein is CASREPANYGYTF.

CDR3 sequence (DNA): TGCGCCAGCAGCTCCTTCAGGGGAGACACTGAAGCTTTCTTT. Translated, it gives CASSSFRGDTEAFF. This sequence joins TRBV5-1 and TRBJ1-1; D might be TRBD1 (6 bases). Germline CDR1 and CDR2: SGHRS and YFSETQ. Trimming took 3 bases from V and 3 from J, leaving 12 bases between them. The CDR3 contains 14 residues.

This clonotype has just a few counts. V and J are TRBV12-3 or TRBV12-4 and TRBJ1-1; tentatively, D is TRBD1 (6 bases). Trimming pared 5 bases from V and 4 bases from J, leaving 11 bases between. CDR3 length equals 13 residues. CDR3 protein: CASSGGGGTEAFF. CDR3 DNA sequence: TGTGCCAGCAGTGGGGGAGGGGGCACTGAAGCTTTCTTT.

The chain is built from TRBV9 and TRBJ1-2; no firm D call. Germline CDR1 is SGDLS and CDR2 is YYNGEE. This CDR3 has 13 residues. V gave up 0 bases and J gave up 3 bases, with 6 bases separating them. The CDR3: CASSVGRDYGYTF. CDR3 coding DNA: TGTGCCAGCAGCGTAGGACGGGACTATGGCTACACCTTC.

V is TRBV12-3 or TRBV12-4 and J is TRBJ1-2; TRBD1 matches at 12 bases. V shed 5 bases, J shed 6 bases, and the junction held 7 bases outside the gene matches. This CDR3 comprises 15 residues. In DNA form, the CDR3 reads TGTGCCAGCAGTATCCCCGGGACAGGGGGCAATGGCTACACCTTC. Protein: CASSIPGTGGNGYTF.